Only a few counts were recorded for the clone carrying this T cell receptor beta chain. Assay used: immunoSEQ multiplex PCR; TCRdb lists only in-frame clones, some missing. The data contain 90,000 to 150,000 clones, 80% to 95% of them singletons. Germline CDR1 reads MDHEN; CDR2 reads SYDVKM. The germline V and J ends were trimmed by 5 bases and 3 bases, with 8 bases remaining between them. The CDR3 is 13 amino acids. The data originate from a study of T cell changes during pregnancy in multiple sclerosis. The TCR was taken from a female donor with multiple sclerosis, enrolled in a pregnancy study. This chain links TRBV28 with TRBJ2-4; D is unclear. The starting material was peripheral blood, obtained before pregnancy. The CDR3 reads CASSDLGKNIQYF. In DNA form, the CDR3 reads TGTGCCAGCAGTGACCTAGGCAAAAACATTCAGTACTTC. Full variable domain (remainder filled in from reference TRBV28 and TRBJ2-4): DVKVTQSSRYLVKRTGEKVFLECVQDMDHENMFWYRQDPGLGLRLIYFSYDVKMKEKGDIPEGYSVSREKKERFSLILESASTNQTSMYLCASSDLGKNIQYFGAGTRLSVL.